The clone carrying this T cell receptor (beta chain) appeared once. Its antigen is as yet unknown. The germline CDR1 and CDR2 sequences are SGHTA and FQGNSA. There are 13 residues in the CDR3. The germline V and J ends were trimmed by 6 bases and 4 bases, with 9 bases remaining between them. Libraries were prepared by immunoSEQ multiplex PCR; TCRdb keeps only in-frame clonotypes and omits some of them. The sample holds roughly 110,000 clones; roughly 87% are singletons and the top ten take about 0.73%. The sample belongs to a study of graft-versus-host responses after intestinal transplantation. About the study: Recipients got multivisceral, liver-intestinal, or isolated intestinal transplants. Tacrolimus plus steroids were given to all recipients for roughly three years, preceded by anti-thymocyte globulin induction. Study observations and caveats: With peak circulating GvH clone levels came an association with early post-transplant HvG declines. In patients with graft-donor T cell macrochimerism, allograft graft-versus-host to host-versus-graft clonal ratios were high.

This chain connects TRBV7-2 to TRBJ1-4; D is unresolved. This clonotype originated in a human donor who was the organ donor for an intestinal transplant. The source was unstimulated CD4+ T cells sorted from spleen or lymph node cells, collected before transplant. CDR3 coding DNA: TGTGCCAGCAGTCGTTCGAGTAATGAAAAACTGTTTTTT. It specifies CASSRSSNEKLFF.